There are many counts of the clone carrying this T cell receptor (beta chain). The antigen remains unidentified. The germline V gene has CDR1 LNHNV and CDR2 YYDKDF (reference sequence). Trimming removed 2 bases from V and 5 bases from J, with 9 bases in between. This CDR3 has 13 amino acids. This entry comes from a study of T-cell reconstitution after alpha-beta-depleted transplantation in children. It was with unique molecular identifiers that the TCRbeta library was prepared. TCRdb processed the PCR reads anew with MiXCR; each CDR3 protein has one entry. The data contain approximately 240,000 distinct CDR3 sequences, approximately 10% of them seen just once; the ten biggest clones take up approximately 30%. General study points: T-cell counts and diversity at one year following transplant were attributed mainly to newly produced T cells. Several patients had high TCRbeta diversity at day 60; it came from surviving recipient T cells and thymic progenitors.

The source was PBMCs, collected before TCRalphabeta/CD19-depleted stem cell transplant. This TCR came from a child in the first two years of life with acute myeloid leukemia, due to receive a stem cell transplant. This rearrangement joins TRBV15 to TRBJ2-5, with D hard to call. CDR3 DNA sequence: TGTGCCACCAGCAGATTTACCCGGGAGACCCAGTACTTC. Amino acids: CATSRFTRETQYF.